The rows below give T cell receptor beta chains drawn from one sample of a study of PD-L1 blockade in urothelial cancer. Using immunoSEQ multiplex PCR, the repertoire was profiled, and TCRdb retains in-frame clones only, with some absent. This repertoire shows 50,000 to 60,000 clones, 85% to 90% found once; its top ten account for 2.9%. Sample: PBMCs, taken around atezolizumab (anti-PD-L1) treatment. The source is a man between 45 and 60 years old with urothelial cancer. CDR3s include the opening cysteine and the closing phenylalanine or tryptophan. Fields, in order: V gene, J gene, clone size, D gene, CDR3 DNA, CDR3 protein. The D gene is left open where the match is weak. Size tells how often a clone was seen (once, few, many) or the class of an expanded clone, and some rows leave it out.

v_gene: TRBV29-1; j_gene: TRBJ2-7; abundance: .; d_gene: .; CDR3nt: TGCAGCGTTACAGGGATTCTTGGGACCGGATACGAGCAGTACTTC; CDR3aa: CSVTGILGTGYEQYF
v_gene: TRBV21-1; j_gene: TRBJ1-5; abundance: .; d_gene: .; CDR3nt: TGTGCCAGCACCCCGTCCCCATGGACAGCAAATCAGCCCCAGCATTTT; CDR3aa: CASTPSPWTANQPQHF
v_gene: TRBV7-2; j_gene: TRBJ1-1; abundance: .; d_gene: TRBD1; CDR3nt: TGTGCCAGCAGCTTCCCCGCAGGGGGCCGAGGGACTGAAGCTTTCTTT; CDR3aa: CASSFPAGGRGTEAFF
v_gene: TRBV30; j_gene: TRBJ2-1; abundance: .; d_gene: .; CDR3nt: TGTGCCTGGAGTCCCGGTTCCTACAATGAGCAGTTCTTC; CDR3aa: CAWSPGSYNEQFF
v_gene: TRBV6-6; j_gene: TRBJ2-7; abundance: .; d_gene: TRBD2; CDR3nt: TGTGCCAGCAGTTCCTCCGGGGGGGTTGGCGAGCAGTACTTC; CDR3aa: CASSSSGGVGEQYF
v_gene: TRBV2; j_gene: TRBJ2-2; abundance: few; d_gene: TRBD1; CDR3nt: TGTGCCAGCAGTGAGCAACCGGGACAGGGCCACACCGGGGAGCTGTTTTTT; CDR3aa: CASSEQPGQGHTGELFF
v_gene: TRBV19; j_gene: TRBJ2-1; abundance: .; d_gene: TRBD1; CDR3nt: TGTGCCAGTAGCCGGACAGGGGGTAGTAGCGGGGTTTTTGAGCAGTTCTTC; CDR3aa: CASSRTGGSSGVFEQFF
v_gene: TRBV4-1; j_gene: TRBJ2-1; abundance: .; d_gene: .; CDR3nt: TGCGCCAGCAGCCACGGGAACAGGGTAAAAGACAATGAGCAGTTCTTC; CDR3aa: CASSHGNRVKDNEQFF
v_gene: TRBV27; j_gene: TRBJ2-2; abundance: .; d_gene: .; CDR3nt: TGTGCCAGCAGAAAACGGGACACCTCCGGGGAGCTGTTTTTT; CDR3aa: CASRKRDTSGELFF
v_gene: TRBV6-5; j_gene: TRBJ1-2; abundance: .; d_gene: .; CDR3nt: TGTGCCAGCAGTTACAGCATTAGGGGGTACTATGGCTACACCTTC; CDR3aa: CASSYSIRGYYGYTF
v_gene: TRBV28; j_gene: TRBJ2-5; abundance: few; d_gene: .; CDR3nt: TGTGCCAGCACCTCCCGTGGGCGACAAGAGACCCAGTACTTC; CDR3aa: CASTSRGRQETQYF
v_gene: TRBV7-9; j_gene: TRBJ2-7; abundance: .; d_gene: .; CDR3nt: TGTGCCAGCAGCTTATCCGGGTGGCACGAGCAGTACTTC; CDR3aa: CASSLSGWHEQYF
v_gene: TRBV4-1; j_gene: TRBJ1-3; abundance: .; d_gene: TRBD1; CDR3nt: TGCGCCAGCAGCCCCCGGCAGGGGGCTTTTGGAAACACCATATATTTT; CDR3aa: CASSPRQGAFGNTIYF
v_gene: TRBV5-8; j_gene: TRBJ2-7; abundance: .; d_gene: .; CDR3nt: TGTGCCAGCAGCGTACGGACAGCTTCGTACTACGAGCAGTACTTC; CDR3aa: CASSVRTASYYEQYF
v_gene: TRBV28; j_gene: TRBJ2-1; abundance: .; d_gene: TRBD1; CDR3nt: TGTGCCAGCAGTCCAAACAGGGGGCTCTGGGACAATGAGCAGTTCTTC; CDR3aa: CASSPNRGLWDNEQFF
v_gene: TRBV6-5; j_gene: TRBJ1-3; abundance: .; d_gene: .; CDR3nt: TGTGCCAGCAGTTACTCAAGGGGCTCTCGAAACACCATATATTTT; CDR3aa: CASSYSRGSRNTIYF
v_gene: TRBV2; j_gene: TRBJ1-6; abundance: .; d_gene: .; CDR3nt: TGTGCCAGCAGTCCCACAAACTTAGAGGGTTCACCCCTCCACTTT; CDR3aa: CASSPTNLEGSPLHF
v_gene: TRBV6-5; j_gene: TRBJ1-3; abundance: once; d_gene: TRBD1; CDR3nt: TGTGCCAGCAGTAACAGGGACAGGGGTGGAAACACCATATATTTT; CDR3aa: CASSNRDRGGNTIYF
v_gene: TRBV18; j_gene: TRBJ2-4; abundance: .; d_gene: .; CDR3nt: TGTGCCAGCTCATTAACCGGGGGTCTTGAAAACATTCAGTACTTC; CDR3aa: CASSLTGGLENIQYF
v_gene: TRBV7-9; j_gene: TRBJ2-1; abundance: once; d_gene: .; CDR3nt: TGTGCCAGCAGCTCGGTCCACTCGACAGACCAACTCTACAATGAGCAGTTCTTC; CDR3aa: CASSSVHSTDQLYNEQFF
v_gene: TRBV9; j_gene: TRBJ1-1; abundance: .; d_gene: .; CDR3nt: TGTGCCAGCAGCCCTGGAGGGGCGAACACTGAAGCTTTCTTT; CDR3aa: CASSPGGANTEAFF
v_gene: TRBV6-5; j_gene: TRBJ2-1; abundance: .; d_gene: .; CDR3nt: TGTGCCAGCGGCCCCGGGAGAACACAGGGGAATGAGCAGTTCTTC; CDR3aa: CASGPGRTQGNEQFF
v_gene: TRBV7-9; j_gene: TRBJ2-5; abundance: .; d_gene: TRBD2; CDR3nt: TGTGCCAGCAGCCGGATTCTAGCGGGCCCAGGGGAGACCCAGTACTTC; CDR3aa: CASSRILAGPGETQYF
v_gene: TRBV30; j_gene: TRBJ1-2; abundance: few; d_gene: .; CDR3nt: TGTGCCTGGAGGGACAGTCTTGCTAACTATGGCTACACCTTC; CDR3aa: CAWRDSLANYGYTF
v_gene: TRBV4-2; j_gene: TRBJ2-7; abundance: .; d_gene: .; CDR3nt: TGTGCCAGCAGCCGGGGGGAGATGGAAACCTACGAGCAGTACTTC; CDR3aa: CASSRGEMETYEQYF
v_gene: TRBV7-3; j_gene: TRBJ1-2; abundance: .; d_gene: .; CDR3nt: TGTGCCAGCAGCTTAACGTATAGGGGCTCTAACTATGGCTACACCTTC; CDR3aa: CASSLTYRGSNYGYTF
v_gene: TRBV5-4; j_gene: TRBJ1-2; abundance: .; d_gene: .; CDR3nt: TGTGCCAGCAGCCCCTGGCAGGCCCTCTATGGCTACACCTTC; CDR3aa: CASSPWQALYGYTF
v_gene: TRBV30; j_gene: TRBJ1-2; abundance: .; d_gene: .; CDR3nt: TGTGCCTGGAAACGGGAAGCTAACTATGGCTACACCTTC; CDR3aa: CAWKREANYGYTF
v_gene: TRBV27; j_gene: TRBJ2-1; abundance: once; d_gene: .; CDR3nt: TGTGCCAGCAGTTTAAAAGGAGGTCGGCAGTTCTTC; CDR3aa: CASSLKGGRQFF
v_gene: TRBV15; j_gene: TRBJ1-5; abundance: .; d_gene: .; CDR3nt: TGTGCCACCAGCGCAACAGGGATTGTCAATCAGCCCCAGCATTTT; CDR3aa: CATSATGIVNQPQHF
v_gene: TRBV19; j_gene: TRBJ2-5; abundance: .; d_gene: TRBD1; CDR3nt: TGTGCCAGTAGCCAGGGGGTAGAGACCCAGTACTTC; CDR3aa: CASSQGVETQYF
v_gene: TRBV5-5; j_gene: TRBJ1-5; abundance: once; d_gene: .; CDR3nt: TGTGCCAGCAGCCCCCTGGAAGCCGCGGGTCAGCCCCAGCATTTT; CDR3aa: CASSPLEAAGQPQHF
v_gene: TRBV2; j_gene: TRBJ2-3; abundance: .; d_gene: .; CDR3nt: TGTGCCAGCAGTGAAGGTTTGTCAGGGGAAGATACGCAGTATTTT; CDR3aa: CASSEGLSGEDTQYF
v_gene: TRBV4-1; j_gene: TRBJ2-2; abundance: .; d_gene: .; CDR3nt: TGCGCCAGCAGCCAAGGTCTTGCGAACACCGGGGAGCTGTTTTTT; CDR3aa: CASSQGLANTGELFF
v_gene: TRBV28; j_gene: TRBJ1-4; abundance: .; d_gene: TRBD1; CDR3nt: TGTGCCAGCAGTGCCTCCGGGACAGGGGGGGAAAAACTGTTTTTT; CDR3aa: CASSASGTGGEKLFF